A single sample is the source of the 12 T cell receptor beta chains below, sequenced in a study of blood T cells in healthy people across ages (dated by TCRdb to the mid-2010s). The library was built by means of 5' RACE. Sequenced on an Illumina HiSeq 2500. The second PCR ran for about 6 to 11 cycles and used a J-beta primer mix along with a sample-barcoded 5' primer. In-frame beta chains were kept once TCRdb had trimmed the public reads at Q25 with fastp and called clones with MiXCR. Entries are consolidated by CDR3 protein sequence, retaining the most common genes and DNA. Across this sample there are about 1.6 million distinct CDR3 sequences, with about 31% seen only once. The top ten constitute 10% to 12% of the sample. The sequenced sample consisted of blood. Receptor source: a woman aged 25 to 39 in good health.

Points on this clonotype: Being one base from a much bigger clone, this may be a read error. The chain links TRBV12-3 or TRBV12-4 to TRBJ2-7; tentatively, D is TRBD1 (5 bases). CDR3 length: 14 residues. The chain's CDR3 is CACSQGPKPHEQYF. Written as DNA, the CDR3 is TGTGCCTGCAGTCAGGGCCCTAAGCCCCACGAGCAGTACTTC.

The J gene is TRBJ2-3, the V gene TRBV7-2, with D possibly TRBD2 on 6 matching bases. The V gene lost 5 bases and the J gene lost 8 bases, with 11 bases spanning the gap. CDR3 length equals 12 residues. Looked up from germline, CDR1 is SGHTA and CDR2 is FQGNSA. CDR3 nucleotide sequence: TGTGCCAGCAGCACCCGACTAGTTACGCAGTATTTT. Protein product: CASSTRLVTQYF.

The chain employs TRBV9 and TRBJ1-2; no definite D call. Germline loops: CDR1 SGDLS, CDR2 YYNGEE. V was cut by 2 bases and J by 4 bases, with 15 bases left in between. The CDR3 runs to 15 residues. CDR3 amino acids: CASSVYAGSSYGYTF. Written as DNA, the CDR3 is TGTGCCAGCAGCGTCTACGCCGGGTCCTCCTATGGCTACACCTTC.

The rearrangement joins TRBV7-2 to TRBJ2-1, with D tentatively TRBD1 (6 bases). In germline, CDR1 is SGHTA, CDR2 FQGNSA. There are 17 residues in the CDR3. The V gene lost 5 bases and the J gene lost 8 bases, with 25 bases spanning the gap. CDR3 bases: TGTGCCAGCAGCGCCGATAGGGGCCCAGGGGTGTACGATGAGCAGTTCTTC. This encodes CASSADRGPGVYDEQFF.

J is TRBJ2-3 and V is TRBV15, with D possibly matching TRBD1 (6 bases). This CDR3 contains 16 residues. Between the trimmed V and J ends, which lost 0 bases and 2 bases, there was a span of 12 bases. Germline V gene lookup returns CDR1 LNHNV and CDR2 YYDKDF (reference sequence). CDR3 in amino acids: CATSREPQGATDTQYF. In nucleotides, the CDR3 is TGTGCCACCAGCAGAGAACCACAGGGAGCCACAGATACGCAGTATTTT.

V gene TRBV4-1 combines with J gene TRBJ1-1, with a weak D call TRBD1 (6 bases). The V end lost 3 bases, the J end lost 0 bases, and 17 bases lay between the germline ends. The CDR3 consists of 17 residues. CDR1 is MGHRA and CDR2 is YSYEKL in the germline V gene. The CDR3 reads CASSQPTSGALNTEAFF. CDR3 nucleotides: TGCGCCAGCAGCCAGCCTACTTCAGGGGCTCTGAACACTGAAGCTTTCTTT.

This clonotype showed up just a few times. The chain is built from TRBV11-2 and TRBJ2-7, with 11 bases lining up with TRBD1. Germline assignment: CDR1 SGHAT and CDR2 FQNNGV. J gave up 6 bases and V 4 bases, and 14 bases lay outside the gene matches. The CDR3 is 17 amino acids. The CDR3 region is CASSSNLGQGAWVEQYF. CDR3 in DNA: TGTGCCAGCAGCTCCAACCTCGGACAGGGGGCGTGGGTCGAGCAGTACTTC.

V and J are TRBV4-1 and TRBJ2-2; TRBD2 is a possible D gene (6 bases). Germline-derived CDR1 and CDR2 are MGHRA and YSYEKL. CDR3 length: 18 amino acids. V was pared by 0 bases and J by 6 bases, with 20 bases between. The CDR3 region has the DNA TGCGCCAGCAGCCAAGATCCGCGGGGCTCGGGGTGGCCCGGGGAGCTGTTTTTT. Protein sequence: CASSQDPRGSGWPGELFF.

This sequence joins TRBV10-2 and TRBJ2-7, with D possibly matching TRBD1 (5 bases). Trimming took off 3 bases at V and 0 bases at J, with 6 bases between the two ends. In germline, CDR1 is WSHSY, CDR2 SAAADI. The CDR3 has 13 amino acids. CDR3 protein: CASSEQASYEQYF. The CDR3 bases are TGCGCCAGCAGTGAACAGGCCTCCTACGAGCAGTACTTC.

The CDR3 sequence is CASSQGILARGPKDGYTF. CDR3 sequence (DNA): TGCGCCAGCAGCCAAGGCATCTTAGCGAGAGGCCCCAAGGATGGCTACACCTTC. The genes are TRBV4-1 and TRBJ1-2, with D hard to call. Trimming pared 1 base from V and 6 bases from J, leaving 24 bases between. The CDR3 contains 18 residues. CDR1 is MGHRA and CDR2 is YSYEKL in the germline V gene.

The genes are TRBV2 and TRBJ2-1, with D perhaps matching TRBD2 (5 bases). Trimming took 8 bases from V and 6 from J, leaving 20 bases between them. The CDR3 totals 15 residues. CDR1 and CDR2 (germline): SNHLY, FYNNEI. CDR3 sequence (DNA): TGTGCCAGCGGACTGCTCAGGCCCTTGGTCAATGAGCAGTTCTTC. Its protein product is CASGLLRPLVNEQFF.

This chain uses TRBV30 with TRBJ1-2, with 7 bases identical to TRBD1. The CDR3 has 16 residues. With 7 bases clipped from V and 4 bases from J, the junction kept 18 bases outside the gene matches. Germline V gene sequence: CDR1 GTSNPN, CDR2 SVGIG (reference sequence). The CDR3 DNA reads TGTGCCTTACAACTTTGGGGGCAGGGGGAAATCTATGGCTACACCTTC. It specifies CALQLWGQGEIYGYTF.